The T cell receptor (beta chain) described here comes from a study of immune cell composition in non-small cell lung cancer. Study-level results: Clones >0.5% enriched in tumour were rarer in adenocarcinoma (about 35%) than squamous (approximately 80%). Shared sequences between tumour-reactive and dominant in vivo clones were not proven.

Normal lung was sampled as far from the tumour as possible, at least 3 cm. Details on this clone: Its matching antigen is unknown.

V shed 1 base, J shed 5 bases, and the junction held 10 bases outside the gene matches. The CDR3 totals 17 residues. Germline lookup yields CDR1 KGHSH and CDR2 LQKENI. Sequencing used immunoSEQ multiplex PCR; TCRdb keeps in-frame clones, though not all of them. The sample has more than 3,500 clones; about 65% are singletons. Sequencing was done on a sample of non-adjacent lung tissue. The TCR comes from a human donor with non-small cell lung cancer. The chain recombines TRBV18 with TRBJ2-1, with 8 positions matching TRBD2. The CDR3 sequence is CASSPRLGRGADNEQFF. The CDR3 bases are TGTGCCAGCTCACCACGGCTTGGGCGGGGGGCTGACAATGAGCAGTTCTTC.